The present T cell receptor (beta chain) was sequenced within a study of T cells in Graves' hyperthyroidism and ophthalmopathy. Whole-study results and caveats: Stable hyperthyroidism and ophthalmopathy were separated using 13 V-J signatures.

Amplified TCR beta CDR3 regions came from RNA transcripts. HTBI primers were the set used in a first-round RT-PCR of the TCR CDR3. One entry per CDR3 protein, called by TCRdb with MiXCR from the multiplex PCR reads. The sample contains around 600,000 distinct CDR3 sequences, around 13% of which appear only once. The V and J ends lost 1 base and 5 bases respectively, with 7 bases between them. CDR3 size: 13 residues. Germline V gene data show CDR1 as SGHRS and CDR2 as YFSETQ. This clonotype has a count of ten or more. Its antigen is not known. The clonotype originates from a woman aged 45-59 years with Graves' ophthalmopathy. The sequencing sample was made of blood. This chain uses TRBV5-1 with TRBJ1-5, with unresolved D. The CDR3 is CASSLTVHQPQHF. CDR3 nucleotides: TGCGCCAGCAGCTTGACGGTCCATCAGCCCCAGCATTTT.